This T cell receptor (beta chain) was found in a study of blood T cell repertoires in COVID-19. Participants were aged 18 to 89 years, lived in around 25 US areas, and enrolled virtually. Here immunoSEQ multiplex PCR was the method, and the copy in TCRdb shows in-frame clones only, minus some. The sample contains hundreds of thousands of clones, 80% to 90% of which appear only once. Trimming cost V 7 bases and J 3 bases; bases outside gene matches: 11. Germline V gene lookup returns CDR1 MGHRA and CDR2 YSYEKL. The CDR3 runs 16 residues. Source material: PBMCs or T cells enriched from blood (not recorded which). This sequence was found in a young man who had recovered from COVID-19. The genes are TRBV4-1 and TRBJ2-1, with 8 positions matching TRBD2. CDR3 DNA sequence: TGCGCCAGCACCGCCTCACTAGCGGAACACTACAATGAGCAGTTCTTC. It specifies CASTASLAEHYNEQFF.